Listed below are T cell receptor beta chains from one sample, sequenced in a study of control samples from healthy donors and cancer patients. Produced via immunoSEQ multiplex PCR; TCRdb's table is partial and in-frame only. This table has 140,000 or so clones, more than 90% appearing once. The sample consisted of blood. The source of these receptors is a man in his thirties or forties in good health. The CDR3 runs from the conserved cysteine through the conserved F or W. D genes are given only for firm matches. The listing skips clone size in some rows; elsewhere it reads once, few, many or a size class.

>TRBD2|TRBJ2-1|TRBV27|once
TGTGCCAGCAGTTCTGGGACCGGGAGGGATGAGCAGTTCTTC
CASSSGTGRDEQFF
>.|TRBJ2-7|TRBV12-3/TRBV12-4|.
TGTGCCAGCAGTTTCCGCGGGGACGAGCAGTACTTC
CASSFRGDEQYF
>TRBD1|TRBJ1-1|TRBV24-1|.
TGTGCCACCAGTGGCAAGACGAGAGGTGGGACAGATGAAGCTTTCTTT
CATSGKTRGGTDEAFF
>.|TRBJ1-1|TRBV6-5|.
TGTGCCAGCACAAGGGCTGGGTACACTGAAGCTTTCTTT
CASTRAGYTEAFF
>.|TRBJ2-7|TRBV6-2/TRBV6-3|once
TGTGCCAGCACTTACCAGGACGGACCCTACGAGCAGTACTTC
CASTYQDGPYEQYF
>.|TRBJ2-3|TRBV3-1/TRBV3-2|.
TGTGCCAGCAGCCGTTTGAACAGGGCGCGCACAGATACGCAGTATTTT
CASSRLNRARTDTQYF
>.|TRBJ2-7|TRBV19|.
TGTGCCAGTAGTATAGGGGCGGGGTCCTACGAGCAGTACTTC
CASSIGAGSYEQYF
>.|TRBJ2-1|TRBV2|.
TGTGCCAGGGGAGGGGGGACGAGCTCCTACAATGAGCAGTTCTTC
CARGGGTSSYNEQFF
>TRBD2|TRBJ2-3|TRBV5-1|.
TGCGCCAGCAGCTTTCCAAGCGGGGTTAACACAGATACGCAGTATTTT
CASSFPSGVNTDTQYF
>TRBD1|TRBJ1-1|TRBV12-3/TRBV12-4|.
TGTGCCATAGCCACAGGGGGTCACACTGAAGCTTTCTTT
CAIATGGHTEAFF
>.|TRBJ1-2|TRBV24-1|.
TGTGCCACCAGTGAAGGGGGGGGCCCCAAAGCTAACTATGGCTACACCTTC
CATSEGGGPKANYGYTF
>.|TRBJ1-1|TRBV5-7|.
TGTGCCAGCAGCTTCGGAGTAGGGGCTTTCTTT
CASSFGVGAFF
>.|TRBJ1-3|TRBV27|.
TGTGCCAGCAGTTCCCTTTTTGACAGCCAACAAAACACCATATATTTT
CASSSLFDSQQNTIYF
>.|TRBJ2-2|TRBV7-9|.
TGTGCCAGCAGCGGAGACACCGGGGAGCTGTTTTTT
CASSGDTGELFF
>.|TRBJ2-7|TRBV21-1|.
TGTGCCAGCAGCAAGACTAGCGGGAGGACCTACGAGCAGTACTTC
CASSKTSGRTYEQYF
>.|TRBJ2-3|TRBV3-1/TRBV3-2|.
TGTGCCAGCAGCCGTGGGACTGGGAAGTATTTT
CASSRGTGKYF
>.|TRBJ2-3|TRBV3-1/TRBV3-2|once
TGTGCCAGCAGCCCGCTTCTTGGACCAGGGGTCGATACGCAGTATTTT
CASSPLLGPGVDTQYF
>.|TRBJ1-1|TRBV5-4|.
TGTGCCAGCAGCTTGCGGCCCTTGAACACTGAAGCTTTCTTT
CASSLRPLNTEAFF
>.|TRBJ1-2|TRBV29-1|.
TGCAGCGTTGAAACGGCTTCAGGTGCCTATGGCTACACCTTC
CSVETASGAYGYTF
>.|TRBJ1-3|TRBV7-3|.
TGTGCCAGCAGCCCGGACGGATACTCTGGAAACACCATATATTTT
CASSPDGYSGNTIYF
>TRBD1|TRBJ1-1|TRBV5-1|.
TGCGCCAGCAGCTTGGTAGGGGGCTCGAACACTGAAGCTTTCTTT
CASSLVGGSNTEAFF
>.|TRBJ1-1|TRBV6-1|.
TGTGCCAGCAGTGAAGAGGCGGCGGGATGGGGCACTGAAGCTTTCTTT
CASSEEAAGWGTEAFF
>TRBD2|TRBJ2-3|TRBV2|few
TGTGCCAGCAGTGAAACCTTCGGGGGGGATACGCAGTATTTT
CASSETFGGDTQYF
>TRBD1|TRBJ1-5|TRBV19|.
TGTGCCAGTAGTATCGACAGGGTAAATCAGCCCCAGCATTTT
CASSIDRVNQPQHF
>.|TRBJ1-6|TRBV7-6|medium-sized
TGTGCCAGCAGCCAGAACTCCTATAATTCACCCCTCCACTTT
CASSQNSYNSPLHF
>.|TRBJ2-3|TRBV24-1|once
TGTGCCACCAGTGATTTCGGGGAAAAGGATCATACGCAGTATTTT
CATSDFGEKDHTQYF
>.|TRBJ1-2|TRBV10-3|few
TGTGCCATCGGCCAGTCCCTTAACTATGGCTACACCTTC
CAIGQSLNYGYTF
>TRBD1|TRBJ1-3|TRBV9|.
TGTGCCAGCAGCCCGGGACAGGGCCTTATTGGAAACACCATATATTTT
CASSPGQGLIGNTIYF
>TRBD2|TRBJ2-2|TRBV5-1|.
TGCGCCAGCAGCCAGACTAGCGGTTTCACCGGGGAGCTGTTTTTT
CASSQTSGFTGELFF
>.|TRBJ1-2|TRBV5-4|.
TGTGCCAGCAAAATACAGCAGGGCTATGGCTACACCTTC
CASKIQQGYGYTF
>.|TRBJ1-5|TRBV5-6|.
TGTGCCAGCAGCTTATACGGGGGTCCGAGCAATCAGCCCCAGCATTTT
CASSLYGGPSNQPQHF
>.|TRBJ1-1|TRBV29-1|.
TGCAGCGTTGAAATGGGGGGGTCGGCTTTCTTT
CSVEMGGSAFF
>.|TRBJ2-3|TRBV5-1|.
TGCGCCAGCAGCTTGGAGTCCCTTTCAGATACGCAGTATTTT
CASSLESLSDTQYF
>.|TRBJ1-2|TRBV9|.
TGTGCCAGCAGCGTAGACAGGAGGGGTGGCTACACCTTC
CASSVDRRGGYTF